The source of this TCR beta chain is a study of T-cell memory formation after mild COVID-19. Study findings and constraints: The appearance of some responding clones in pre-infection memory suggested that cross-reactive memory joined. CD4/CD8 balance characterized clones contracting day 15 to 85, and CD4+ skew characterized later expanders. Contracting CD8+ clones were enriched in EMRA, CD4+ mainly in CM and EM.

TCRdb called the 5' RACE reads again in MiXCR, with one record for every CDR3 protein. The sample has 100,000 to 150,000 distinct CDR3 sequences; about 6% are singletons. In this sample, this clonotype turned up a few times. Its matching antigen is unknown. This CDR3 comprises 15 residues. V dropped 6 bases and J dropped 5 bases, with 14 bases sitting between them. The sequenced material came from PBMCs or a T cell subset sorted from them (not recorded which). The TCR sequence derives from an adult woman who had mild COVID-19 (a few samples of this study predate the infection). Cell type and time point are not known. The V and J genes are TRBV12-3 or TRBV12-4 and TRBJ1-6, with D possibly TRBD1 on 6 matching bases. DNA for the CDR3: TGTGCCAGCAGGATTGGGACAACCAATAATTCACCCCTCCACTTT. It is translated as CASRIGTTNNSPLHF.